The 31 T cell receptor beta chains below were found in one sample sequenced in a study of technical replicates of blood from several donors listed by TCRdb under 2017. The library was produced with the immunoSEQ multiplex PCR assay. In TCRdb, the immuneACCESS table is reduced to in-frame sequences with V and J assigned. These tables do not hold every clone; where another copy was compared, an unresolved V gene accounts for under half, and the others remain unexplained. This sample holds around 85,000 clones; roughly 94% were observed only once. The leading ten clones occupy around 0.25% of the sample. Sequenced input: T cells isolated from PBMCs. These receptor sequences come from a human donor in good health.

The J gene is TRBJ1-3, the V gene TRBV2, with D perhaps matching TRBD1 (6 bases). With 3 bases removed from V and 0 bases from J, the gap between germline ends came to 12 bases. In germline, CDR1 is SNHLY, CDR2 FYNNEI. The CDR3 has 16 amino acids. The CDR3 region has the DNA TGTGCCAGCAGTGAGACGGGACATCGCTCTGGAAACACCATATATTTT. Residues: CASSETGHRSGNTIYF.

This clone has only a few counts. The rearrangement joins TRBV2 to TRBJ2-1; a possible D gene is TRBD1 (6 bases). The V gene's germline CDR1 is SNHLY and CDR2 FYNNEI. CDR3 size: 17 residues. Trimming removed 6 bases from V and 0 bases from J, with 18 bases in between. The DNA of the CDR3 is TGTGCCAGCAGCCAGCATCTACAGGGAACCTCCTACAATGAGCAGTTCTTC. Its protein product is CASSQHLQGTSYNEQFF.

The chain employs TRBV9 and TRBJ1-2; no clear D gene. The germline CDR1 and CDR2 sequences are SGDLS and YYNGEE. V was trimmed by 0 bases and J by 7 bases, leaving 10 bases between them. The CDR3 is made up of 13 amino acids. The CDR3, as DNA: TGTGCCAGCAGCGTAGGGGAGGTACGTGGCTACACCTTC. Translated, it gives CASSVGEVRGYTF.

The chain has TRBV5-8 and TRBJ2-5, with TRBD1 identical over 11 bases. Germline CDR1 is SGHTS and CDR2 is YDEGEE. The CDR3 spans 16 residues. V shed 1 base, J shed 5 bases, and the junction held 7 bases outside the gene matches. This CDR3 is CASSLRGTGGRETQYF. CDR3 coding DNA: TGTGCCAGCAGCTTGAGAGGGACAGGGGGTCGGGAGACCCAGTACTTC.

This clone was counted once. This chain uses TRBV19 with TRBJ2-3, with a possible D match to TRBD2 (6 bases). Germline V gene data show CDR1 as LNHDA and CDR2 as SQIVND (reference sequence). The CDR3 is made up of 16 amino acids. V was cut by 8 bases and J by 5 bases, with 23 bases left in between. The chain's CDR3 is CASRNRDLLGRDTQYF. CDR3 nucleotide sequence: TGTGCCAGTCGTAACCGGGACTTACTTGGTAGAGATACGCAGTATTTT.

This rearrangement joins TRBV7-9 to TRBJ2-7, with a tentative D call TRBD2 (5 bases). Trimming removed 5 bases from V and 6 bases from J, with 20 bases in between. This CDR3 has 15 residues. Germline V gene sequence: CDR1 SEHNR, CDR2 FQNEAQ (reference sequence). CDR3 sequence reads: CASSAGELTFLEQYF. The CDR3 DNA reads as TGTGCCAGCAGCGCGGGTGAATTGACCTTTCTCGAGCAGTACTTC.

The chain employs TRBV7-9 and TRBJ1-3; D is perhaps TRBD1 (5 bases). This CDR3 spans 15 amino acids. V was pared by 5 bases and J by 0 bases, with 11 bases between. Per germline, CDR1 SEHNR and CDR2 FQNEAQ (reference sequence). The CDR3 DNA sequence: TGTGCCAGCAGCCCCCAGGGCTTCTCTGGAAACACCATATATTTT. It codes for CASSPQGFSGNTIYF.

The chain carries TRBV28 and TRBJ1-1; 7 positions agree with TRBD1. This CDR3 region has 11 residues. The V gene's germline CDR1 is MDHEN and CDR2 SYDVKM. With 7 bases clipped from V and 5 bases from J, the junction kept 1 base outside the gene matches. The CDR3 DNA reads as TGTGCCAGCAACAGGGGAACTGAAGCTTTCTTT. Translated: CASNRGTEAFF.

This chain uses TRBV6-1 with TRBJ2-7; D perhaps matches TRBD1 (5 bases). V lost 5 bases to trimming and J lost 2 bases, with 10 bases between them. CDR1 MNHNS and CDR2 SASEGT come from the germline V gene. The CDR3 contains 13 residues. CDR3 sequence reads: CASSIRQTYEQYF. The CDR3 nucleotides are TGTGCCAGCAGTATTCGACAGACCTACGAGCAGTACTTC.

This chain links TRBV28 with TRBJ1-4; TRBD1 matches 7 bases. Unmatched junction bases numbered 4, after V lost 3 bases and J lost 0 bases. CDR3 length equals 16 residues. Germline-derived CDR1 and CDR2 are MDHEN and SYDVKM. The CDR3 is CASSLGQIATNEKLFF. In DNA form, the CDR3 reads TGTGCCAGCAGTTTGGGACAGATCGCAACTAATGAAAAACTGTTTTTT.

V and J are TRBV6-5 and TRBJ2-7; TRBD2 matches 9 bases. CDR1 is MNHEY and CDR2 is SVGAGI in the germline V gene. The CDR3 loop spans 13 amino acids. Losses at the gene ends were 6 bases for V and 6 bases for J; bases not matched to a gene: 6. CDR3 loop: CASSRGGVGEQYF. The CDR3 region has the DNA TGTGCCAGCAGCCGCGGGGGGGTTGGCGAGCAGTACTTC.

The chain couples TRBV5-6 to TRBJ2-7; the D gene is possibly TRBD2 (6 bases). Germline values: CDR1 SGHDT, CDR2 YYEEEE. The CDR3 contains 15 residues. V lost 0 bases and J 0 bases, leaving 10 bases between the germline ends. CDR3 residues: CASSLAGGPSYEQYF. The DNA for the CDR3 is TGTGCCAGCAGCTTGGCCGGGGGACCCTCCTACGAGCAGTACTTC.

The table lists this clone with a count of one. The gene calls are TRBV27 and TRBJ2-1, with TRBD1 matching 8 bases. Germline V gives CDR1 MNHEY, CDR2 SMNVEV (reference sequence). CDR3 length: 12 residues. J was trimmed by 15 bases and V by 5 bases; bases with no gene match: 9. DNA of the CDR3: TGTGCCAGCAGTCTTCCGGGACAGGTGGGGTTCTTC. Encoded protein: CASSLPGQVGFF.

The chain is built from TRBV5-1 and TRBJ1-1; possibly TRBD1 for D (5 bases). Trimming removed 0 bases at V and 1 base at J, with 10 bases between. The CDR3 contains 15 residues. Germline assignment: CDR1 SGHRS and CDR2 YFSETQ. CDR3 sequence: CASSLARASNTEAFF. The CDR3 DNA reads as TGCGCCAGCAGCTTGGCCAGGGCTTCGAACACTGAAGCTTTCTTT. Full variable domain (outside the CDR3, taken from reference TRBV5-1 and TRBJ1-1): KAGVTQTPRYLIKTRGQQVTLSCSPISGHRSVSWYQQTPGQGLQFLFEYFSETQRNKGNFPGRFSGRQFSNSRSEMNVSTLELGDSALYLCASSLARASNTEAFFGQGTRLTVV.

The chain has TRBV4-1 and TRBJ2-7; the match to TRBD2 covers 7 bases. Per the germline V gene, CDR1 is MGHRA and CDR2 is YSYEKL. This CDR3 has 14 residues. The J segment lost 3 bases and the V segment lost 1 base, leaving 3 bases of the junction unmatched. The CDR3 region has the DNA TGCGCCAGCAGCCAAGGGCCGGGGGGCTACGAGCAGTACTTC. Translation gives CASSQGPGGYEQYF.

The CDR3: CASSRGSYEQYF. In nucleotides, the CDR3 is TGTGCCAGCAGCCGAGGTTCATACGAGCAGTACTTC. This chain joins TRBV6-5 and TRBJ2-7; D ambiguous. CDR1 and CDR2 (germline): MNHEY, SVGAGI. Trimming took 6 bases from V and 4 from J, leaving 10 bases between them. The CDR3 extends over 12 amino acids.

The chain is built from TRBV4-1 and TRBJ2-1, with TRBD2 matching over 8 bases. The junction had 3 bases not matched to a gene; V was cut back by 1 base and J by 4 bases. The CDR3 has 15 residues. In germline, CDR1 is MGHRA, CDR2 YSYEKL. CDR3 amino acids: CASSQGAGVYNEQFF. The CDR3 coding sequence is TGCGCCAGCAGCCAAGGAGCGGGAGTTTACAATGAGCAGTTCTTC.

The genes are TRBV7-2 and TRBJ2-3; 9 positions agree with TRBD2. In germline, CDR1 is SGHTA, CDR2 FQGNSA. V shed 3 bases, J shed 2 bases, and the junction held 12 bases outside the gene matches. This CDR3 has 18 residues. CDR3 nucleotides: TGTGCCAGCAGCTTCGGGCTAGCGGGAACCTCTACCACAGATACGCAGTATTTT. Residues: CASSFGLAGTSTTDTQYF.

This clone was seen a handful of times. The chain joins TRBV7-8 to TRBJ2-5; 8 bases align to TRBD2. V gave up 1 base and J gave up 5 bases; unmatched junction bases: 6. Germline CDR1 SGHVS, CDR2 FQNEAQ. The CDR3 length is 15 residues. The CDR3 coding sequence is TGTGCCAGCAGCTTAGAACGGGGGGGCCGTGAGACCCAGTACTTC. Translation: CASSLERGGRETQYF.

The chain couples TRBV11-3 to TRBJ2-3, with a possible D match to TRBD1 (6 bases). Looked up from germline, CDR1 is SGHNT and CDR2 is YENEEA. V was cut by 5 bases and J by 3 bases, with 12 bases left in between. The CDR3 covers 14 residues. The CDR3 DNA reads TGTGCCAGCAGCCCCACGAGGGGGACAGATACGCAGTATTTT. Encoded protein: CASSPTRGTDTQYF. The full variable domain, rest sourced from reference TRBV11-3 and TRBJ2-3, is EAGVVQSPRYKIIEKKQPVAFWCNPISGHNTLYWYLQNLGQGPELLIRYENEEAVDDSQLPKDRFSAERLKGVDSTLKIQPAELGDSAVYLCASSPTRGTDTQYFGPGTRLTVL.

The CDR3 nucleotides are TGTGCCAGCAGCGGCGGACTAGCGGACACAGATACGCAGTATTTT. This encodes CASSGGLADTDTQYF. The rearrangement links TRBV5-4 to TRBJ2-3, with 10 bases lining up with TRBD2. The germline V gene encodes CDR1 SGHNT and CDR2 YYREEE (reference sequence). J gave up 2 bases and V 4 bases, and 4 bases lay outside the gene matches. This CDR3 has 15 residues.

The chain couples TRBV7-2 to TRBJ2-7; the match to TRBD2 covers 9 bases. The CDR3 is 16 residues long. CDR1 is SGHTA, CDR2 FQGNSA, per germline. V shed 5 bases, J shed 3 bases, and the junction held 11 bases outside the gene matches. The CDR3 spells CASSPQAGLAYYEQYF. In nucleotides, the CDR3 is TGTGCCAGCAGCCCCCAGGCAGGACTAGCGTACTACGAGCAGTACTTC.

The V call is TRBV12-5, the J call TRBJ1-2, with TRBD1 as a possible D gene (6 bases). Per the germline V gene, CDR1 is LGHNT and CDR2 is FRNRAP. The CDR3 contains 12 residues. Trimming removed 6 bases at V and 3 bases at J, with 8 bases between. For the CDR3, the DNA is TGTGCTAGTGGGACAGGCCACTATGGCTACACCTTC. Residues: CASGTGHYGYTF.

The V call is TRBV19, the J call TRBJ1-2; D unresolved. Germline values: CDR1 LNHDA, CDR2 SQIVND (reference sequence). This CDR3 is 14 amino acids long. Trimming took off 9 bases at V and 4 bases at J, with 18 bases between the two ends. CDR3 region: CASRLGIGSYGYTF. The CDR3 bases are TGTGCCAGCCGGCTCGGTATTGGGAGCTATGGCTACACCTTC. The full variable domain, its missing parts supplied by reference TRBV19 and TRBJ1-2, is DGGITQSPKYLFRKEGQNVTLSCEQNLNHDAMYWYRQDPGQGLRLIYYSQIVNDFQKGDIAEGYSVSREKKESFPLTVTSAQKNPTAFYLCASRLGIGSYGYTFGSGTRLTVV.

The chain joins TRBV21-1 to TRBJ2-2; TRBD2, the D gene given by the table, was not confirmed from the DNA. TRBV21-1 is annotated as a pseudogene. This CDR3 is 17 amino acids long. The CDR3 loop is CASSKAKGSGTTGELFF. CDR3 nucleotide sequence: TGTGCCAGCAGCAAAGCAAAGGGTAGCGGGACGACCGGGGAGCTGTTTTTT.

CDR3 protein: CAWSRSRLWDTQYF. For the CDR3, the DNA is TGTGCCTGGAGTCGGTCTCGCCTATGGGATACGCAGTATTTT. The V gene is TRBV30, the J gene TRBJ2-3; no clear D. The CDR3 is 14 residues long. V was shortened by 2 bases and J by 6 bases, with 15 bases between the two germline ends. Germline CDR1 GTSNPN, CDR2 SVGIG (reference sequence).

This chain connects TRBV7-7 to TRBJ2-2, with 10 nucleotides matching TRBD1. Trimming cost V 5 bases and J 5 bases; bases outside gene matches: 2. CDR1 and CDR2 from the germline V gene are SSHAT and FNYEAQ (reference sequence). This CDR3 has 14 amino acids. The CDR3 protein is CASSQGQGTGELFF. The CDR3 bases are TGTGCCAGCAGCCAGGGACAGGGGACCGGGGAGCTGTTTTTT.

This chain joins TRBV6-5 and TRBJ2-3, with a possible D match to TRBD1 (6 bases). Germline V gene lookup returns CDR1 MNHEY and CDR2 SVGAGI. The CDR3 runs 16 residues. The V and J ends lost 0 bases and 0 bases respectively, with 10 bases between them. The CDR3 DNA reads TGTGCCAGCAGTTACTCCACAGGGTCTAGCACAGATACGCAGTATTTT. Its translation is CASSYSTGSSTDTQYF.

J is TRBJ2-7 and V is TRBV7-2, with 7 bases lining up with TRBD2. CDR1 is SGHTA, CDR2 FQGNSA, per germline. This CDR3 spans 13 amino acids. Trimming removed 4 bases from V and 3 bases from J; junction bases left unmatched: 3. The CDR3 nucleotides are TGTGCCAGCAGCTCGAGGACTAGCTACGAGCAGTACTTC. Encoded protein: CASSSRTSYEQYF.

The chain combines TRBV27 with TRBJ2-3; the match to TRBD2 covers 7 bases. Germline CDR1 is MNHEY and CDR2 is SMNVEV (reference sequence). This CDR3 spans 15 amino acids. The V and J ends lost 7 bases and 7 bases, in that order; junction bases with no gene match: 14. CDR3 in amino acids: CASTNFGGGRNTQYF. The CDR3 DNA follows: TGTGCCAGCACCAATTTTGGGGGAGGGAGAAATACGCAGTATTTT.

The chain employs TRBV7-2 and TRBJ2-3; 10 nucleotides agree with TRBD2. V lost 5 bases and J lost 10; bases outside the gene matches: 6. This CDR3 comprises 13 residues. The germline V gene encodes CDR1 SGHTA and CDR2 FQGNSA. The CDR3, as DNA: TGTGCCAGCAGCCCGTCTAGCGGGAGAGCGCAGTATTTT. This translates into CASSPSSGRAQYF. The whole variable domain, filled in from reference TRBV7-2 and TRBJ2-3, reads GAGVSQSPSNKVTEKGKDVELRCDPISGHTALYWYRQSLGQGLEFLIYFQGNSAPDKSGLPSDRFSAERTGGSVSTLTIQRTQQEDSAVYLCASSPSSGRAQYFGPGTRLTVL.